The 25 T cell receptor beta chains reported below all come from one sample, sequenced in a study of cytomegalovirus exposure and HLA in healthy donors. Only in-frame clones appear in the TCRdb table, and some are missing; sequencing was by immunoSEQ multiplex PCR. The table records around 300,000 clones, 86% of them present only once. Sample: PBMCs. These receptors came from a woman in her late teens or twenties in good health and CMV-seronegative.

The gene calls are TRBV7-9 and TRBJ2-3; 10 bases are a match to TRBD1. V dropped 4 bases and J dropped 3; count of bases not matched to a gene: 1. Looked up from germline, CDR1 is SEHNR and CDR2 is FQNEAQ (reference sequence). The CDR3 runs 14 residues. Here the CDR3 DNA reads TGTGCCAGCAGCTGGACAGGGGGAACAGATACGCAGTATTTT. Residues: CASSWTGGTDTQYF. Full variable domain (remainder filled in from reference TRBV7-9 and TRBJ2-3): DTGVSQNPRHKITKRGQNVTFRCDPISEHNRLYWYRQTLGQGPEFLTYFQNEAQLEKSRLLSDRFSAERPKGSFSTLEIQRTEQGDSAMYLCASSWTGGTDTQYFGPGTRLTVL.

For the CDR3, the DNA is TGTGCCAGCAGCTTAGTTGAGATGGGACAGGGAGATCAGCCCCAGCATTTT. This translates into CASSLVEMGQGDQPQHF. The chain carries TRBV7-2 and TRBJ1-5; TRBD1 agrees at 9 bases. CDR3 length: 17 residues. The germline CDR1 and CDR2 sequences are SGHTA and FQGNSA. With V trimmed by 1 base and J by 5 bases, 9 bases remained unmatched.

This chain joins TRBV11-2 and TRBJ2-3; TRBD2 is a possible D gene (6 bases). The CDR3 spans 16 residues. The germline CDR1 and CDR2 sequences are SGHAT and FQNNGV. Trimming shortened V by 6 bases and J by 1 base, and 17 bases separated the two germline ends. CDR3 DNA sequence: TGTGCCAGCAGTCCATTTTTGACGGGGGGCACAGATACGCAGTATTTT. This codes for CASSPFLTGGTDTQYF.

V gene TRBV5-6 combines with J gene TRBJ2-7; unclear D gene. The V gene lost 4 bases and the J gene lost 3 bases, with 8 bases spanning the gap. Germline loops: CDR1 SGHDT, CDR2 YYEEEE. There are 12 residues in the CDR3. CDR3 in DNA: TGTGCCAGCAGCCTAGACGACTACGAGCAGTACTTC. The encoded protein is CASSLDDYEQYF. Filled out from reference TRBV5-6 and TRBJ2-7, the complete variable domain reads DAGVTQSPTHLIKTRGQQVTLRCSPKSGHDTVSWYQQALGQGPQFIFQYYEEEERQRGNFPDRFSGHQFPNYSSELNVNALLLGDSALYLCASSLDDYEQYFGPGTRLTVT.

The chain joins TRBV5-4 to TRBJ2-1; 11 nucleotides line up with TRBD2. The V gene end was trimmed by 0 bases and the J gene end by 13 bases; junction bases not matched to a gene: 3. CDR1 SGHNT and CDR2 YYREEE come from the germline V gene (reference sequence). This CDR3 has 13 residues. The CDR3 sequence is CASSLVSGGAQFF. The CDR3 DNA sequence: TGTGCCAGCAGCTTGGTTAGCGGGGGGGCTCAGTTCTTC.

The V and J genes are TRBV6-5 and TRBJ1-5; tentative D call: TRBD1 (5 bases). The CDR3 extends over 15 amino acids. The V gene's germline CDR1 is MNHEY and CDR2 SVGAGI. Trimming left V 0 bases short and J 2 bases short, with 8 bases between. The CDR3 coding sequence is TGTGCCAGCAGTTACTCGATAGGGGGCAATCAGCCCCAGCATTTT. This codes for CASSYSIGGNQPQHF.

The CDR3 protein is CASSSGGTSVQTQYF. The CDR3 DNA reads as TGTGCCAGCTCCTCCGGTGGGACTAGCGTACAGACCCAGTACTTC. The chain links TRBV18 to TRBJ2-5; 10 bases fit TRBD2. Trimming removed 6 bases from V and 6 bases from J; junction bases left unmatched: 10. The CDR3 is 15 amino acids. From germline, CDR1 is KGHSH and CDR2 LQKENI.

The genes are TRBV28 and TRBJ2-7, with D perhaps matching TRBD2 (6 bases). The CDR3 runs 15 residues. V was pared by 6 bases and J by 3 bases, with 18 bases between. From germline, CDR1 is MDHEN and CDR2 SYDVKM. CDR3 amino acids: CASSLTPGLRYEQYF. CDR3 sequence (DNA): TGTGCCAGCAGCCTTACCCCGGGACTCCGCTACGAGCAGTACTTC.

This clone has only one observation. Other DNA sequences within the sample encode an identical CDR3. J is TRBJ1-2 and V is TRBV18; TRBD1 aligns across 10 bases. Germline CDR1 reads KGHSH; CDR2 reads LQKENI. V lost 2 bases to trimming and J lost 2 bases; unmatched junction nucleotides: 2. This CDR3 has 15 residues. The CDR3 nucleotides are TGTGCCAGCTCACCAAGGACAGGGGGGAACTATGGCTACACCTTC. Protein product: CASSPRTGGNYGYTF.

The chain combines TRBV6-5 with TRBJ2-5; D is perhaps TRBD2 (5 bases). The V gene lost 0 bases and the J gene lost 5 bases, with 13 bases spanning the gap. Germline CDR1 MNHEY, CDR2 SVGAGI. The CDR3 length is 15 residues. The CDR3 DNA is TGTGCCAGCAGTTACTCGCAGGCGACTATGGAGACCCAGTACTTC. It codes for CASSYSQATMETQYF.

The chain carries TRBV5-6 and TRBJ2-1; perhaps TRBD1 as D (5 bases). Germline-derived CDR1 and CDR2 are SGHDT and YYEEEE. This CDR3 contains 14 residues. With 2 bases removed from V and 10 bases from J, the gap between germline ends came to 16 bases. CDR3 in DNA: TGTGCCAGCAGCTTAGATAGGGGTATGTCAGAGCAGTTCTTC. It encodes CASSLDRGMSEQFF.

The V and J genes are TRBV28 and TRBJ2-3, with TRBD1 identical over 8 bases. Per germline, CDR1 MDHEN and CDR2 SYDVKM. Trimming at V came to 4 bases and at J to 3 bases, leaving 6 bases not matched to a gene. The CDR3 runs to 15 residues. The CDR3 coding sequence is TGTGCCAGCAGTTGGACAGGGATCGAAACAGATACGCAGTATTTT. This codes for CASSWTGIETDTQYF.

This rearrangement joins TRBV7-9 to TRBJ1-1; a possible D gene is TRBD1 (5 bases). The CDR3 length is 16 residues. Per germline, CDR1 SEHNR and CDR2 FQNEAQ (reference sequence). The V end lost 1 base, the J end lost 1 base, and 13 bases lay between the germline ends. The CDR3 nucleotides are TGTGCCAGCAGCTTAGGTAGAATCGGGGGGAACACTGAAGCTTTCTTT. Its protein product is CASSLGRIGGNTEAFF.

CDR3 sequence: CASSVGLAGVGADTQYF. CDR3 bases: TGTGCCAGTAGTGTCGGACTAGCGGGAGTAGGGGCAGATACGCAGTATTTT. The chain links TRBV19 to TRBJ2-3; TRBD2 agrees at 13 bases. Germline assignment: CDR1 LNHDA and CDR2 SQIVND (reference sequence). The CDR3 consists of 17 residues. After removal of 5 bases from V and 4 bases from J, the junction contained 9 bases not matched to a gene.

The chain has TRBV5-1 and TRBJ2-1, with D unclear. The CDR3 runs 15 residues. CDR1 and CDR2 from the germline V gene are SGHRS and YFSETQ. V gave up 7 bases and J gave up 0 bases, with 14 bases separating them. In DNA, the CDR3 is TGCGCCAGCCTCCCTAGGTCGAGCTCCTACAATGAGCAGTTCTTC. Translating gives CASLPRSSSYNEQFF.

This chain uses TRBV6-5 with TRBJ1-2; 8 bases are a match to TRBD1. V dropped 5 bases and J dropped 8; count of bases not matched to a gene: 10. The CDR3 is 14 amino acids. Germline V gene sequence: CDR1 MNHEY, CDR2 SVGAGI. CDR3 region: CASSLETGDEGYTF. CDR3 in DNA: TGTGCCAGCAGTCTCGAGACAGGGGATGAAGGCTACACCTTC.

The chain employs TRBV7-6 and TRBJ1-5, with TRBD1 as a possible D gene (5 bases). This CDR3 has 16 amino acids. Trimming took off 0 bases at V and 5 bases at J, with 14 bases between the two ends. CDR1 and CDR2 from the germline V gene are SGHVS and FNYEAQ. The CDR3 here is CASSLAGAGWDQPQHF. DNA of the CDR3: TGTGCCAGCAGCTTAGCTGGGGCAGGATGGGATCAGCCCCAGCATTTT.

The DNA of the CDR3 is TGTGCCAGCAGCTTGGATCCGGGGACCTACGAGCAGTACTTC. Protein product: CASSLDPGTYEQYF. V gene TRBV5-6 combines with J gene TRBJ2-7, with D perhaps TRBD2 (5 bases). V dropped 0 bases and J dropped 2 bases, with 9 bases sitting between them. This CDR3 has 14 amino acids. The germline V gene has CDR1 SGHDT and CDR2 YYEEEE.

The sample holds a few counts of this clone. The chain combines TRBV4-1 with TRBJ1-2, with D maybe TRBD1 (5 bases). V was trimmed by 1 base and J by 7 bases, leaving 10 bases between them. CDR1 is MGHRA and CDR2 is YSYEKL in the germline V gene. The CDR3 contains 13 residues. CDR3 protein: CASSQVSGFGYTF. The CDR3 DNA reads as TGCGCCAGCAGCCAAGTATCAGGGTTTGGCTACACCTTC.

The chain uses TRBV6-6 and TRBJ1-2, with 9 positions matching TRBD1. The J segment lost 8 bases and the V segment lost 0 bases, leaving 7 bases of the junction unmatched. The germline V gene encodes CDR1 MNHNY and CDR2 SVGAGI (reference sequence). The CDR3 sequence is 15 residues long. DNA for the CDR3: TGTGCCAGCAGTTACTCCGGACAGGGGACGGGAGGCTACACCTTC. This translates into CASSYSGQGTGGYTF.

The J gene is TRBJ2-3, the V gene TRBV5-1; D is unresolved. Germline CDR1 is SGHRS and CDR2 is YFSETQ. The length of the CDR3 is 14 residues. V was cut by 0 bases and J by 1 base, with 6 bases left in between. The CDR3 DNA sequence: TGCGCCAGCAGCTTGGGAGGTGGCACAGATACGCAGTATTTT. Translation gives CASSLGGGTDTQYF.

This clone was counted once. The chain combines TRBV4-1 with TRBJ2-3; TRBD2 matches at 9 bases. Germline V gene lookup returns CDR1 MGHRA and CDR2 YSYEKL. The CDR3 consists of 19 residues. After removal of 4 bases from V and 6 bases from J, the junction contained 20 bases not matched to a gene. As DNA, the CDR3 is TGCGCCAGCAGCCCCCGTAGCGGCGGGGGGGCAATGAGGATGGATACGCAGTATTTT. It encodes CASSPRSGGGAMRMDTQYF.

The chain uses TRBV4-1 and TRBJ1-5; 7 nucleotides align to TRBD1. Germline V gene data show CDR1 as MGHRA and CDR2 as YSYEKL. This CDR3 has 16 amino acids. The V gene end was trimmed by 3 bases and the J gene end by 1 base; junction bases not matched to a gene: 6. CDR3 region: CASSHPRGQSNQPQHF. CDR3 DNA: TGCGCCAGCAGCCACCCAAGGGGGCAGAGCAATCAGCCCCAGCATTTT.

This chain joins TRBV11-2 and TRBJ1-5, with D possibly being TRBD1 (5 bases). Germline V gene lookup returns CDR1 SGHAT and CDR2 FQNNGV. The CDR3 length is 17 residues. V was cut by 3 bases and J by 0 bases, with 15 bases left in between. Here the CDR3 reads CASSLGGRPFSNQPQHF. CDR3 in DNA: TGTGCCAGCAGCTTGGGGGGTCGCCCCTTTAGCAATCAGCCCCAGCATTTT.

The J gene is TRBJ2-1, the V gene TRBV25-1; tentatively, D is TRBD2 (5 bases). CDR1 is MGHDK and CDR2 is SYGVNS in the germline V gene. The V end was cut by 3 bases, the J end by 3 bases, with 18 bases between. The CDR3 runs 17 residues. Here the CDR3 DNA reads TGTGCCAGCAGTGAGTCCTCCGGGATAGGGTTCTACAATGAGCAGTTCTTC. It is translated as CASSESSGIGFYNEQFF.